The T cell receptor beta chain described here comes from a study of vaccination and CD4 T cells after COVID-19. About the research overall: Convalescents were six males and four females, two of them Hispanic. Each of the control cultures got a CEFX pool, an HIV-1 Nef pool, or no peptide.

As concerns this clonotype: The antigen is unknown.

The study sequenced cultured CD4+ T cell DNA using the Oncomine TCR Beta short-read assay. TCRdb passed the PCR reads through MiXCR, listing each CDR3 protein once. The sample has around 2,800 distinct CDR3 sequences; 20% to 25% are singletons. Treatment described: roughly ten-day PBMC culture with coronavirus spike peptide pools or control peptides (ViraFEST assay). Patients returned positive PCR results between March and December 2020, earlier than US Alpha, Beta and Delta variants. Each well received approximately 1.8 million PBMCs, cultured with roughly 9.9 IU/ml IL-2 and about 11 ug/ml peptide pools. V lost 2 bases and J 8 bases, leaving 19 bases between the germline ends. Germline V gene lookup returns CDR1 SGHNT and CDR2 YYREEE (reference sequence). This CDR3 is built from 15 residues.

This clonotype was obtained from a human donor who had recovered from COVID-19. The chain employs TRBV5-4 and TRBJ1-2; the D gene is possibly TRBD1 (5 bases). What was sequenced was CD4+ T cells from blood, cultured in vitro. The CDR3: CASSLQGQGGRGYTF. CDR3 nucleotide sequence: TGTGCCAGCAGCTTACAAGGGCAGGGAGGTCGCGGCTACACCTTC.